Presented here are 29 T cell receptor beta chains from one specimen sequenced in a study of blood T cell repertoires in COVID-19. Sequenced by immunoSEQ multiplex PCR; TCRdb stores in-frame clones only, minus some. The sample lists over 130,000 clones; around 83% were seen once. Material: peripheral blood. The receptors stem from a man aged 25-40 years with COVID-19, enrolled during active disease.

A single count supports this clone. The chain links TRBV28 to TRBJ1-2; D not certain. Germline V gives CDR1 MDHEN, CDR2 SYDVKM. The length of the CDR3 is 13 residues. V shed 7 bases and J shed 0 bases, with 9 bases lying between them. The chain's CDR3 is CASKAGTNYGYTF. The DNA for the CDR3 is TGTGCCAGCAAGGCAGGAACTAACTATGGCTACACCTTC.

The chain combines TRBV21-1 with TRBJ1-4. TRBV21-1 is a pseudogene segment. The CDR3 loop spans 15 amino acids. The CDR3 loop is CASSKVRGANEKLFF. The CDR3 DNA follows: TGTGCCAGCAGCAAAGTACGCGGAGCTAATGAAAAACTGTTTTTT.

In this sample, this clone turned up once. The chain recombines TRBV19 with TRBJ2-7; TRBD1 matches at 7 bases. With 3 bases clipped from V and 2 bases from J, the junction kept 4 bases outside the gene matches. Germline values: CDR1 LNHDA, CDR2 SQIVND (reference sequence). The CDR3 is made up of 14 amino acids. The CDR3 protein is CASSMDGTAYEQYF. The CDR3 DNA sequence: TGTGCCAGTAGTATGGACGGGACAGCCTACGAGCAGTACTTC.

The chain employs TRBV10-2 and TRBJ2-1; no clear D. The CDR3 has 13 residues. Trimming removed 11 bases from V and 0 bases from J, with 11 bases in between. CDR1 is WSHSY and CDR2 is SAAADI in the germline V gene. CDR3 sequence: CAVARSSYNEQFF. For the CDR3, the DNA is TGCGCCGTGGCCCGGAGCTCCTACAATGAGCAGTTCTTC.

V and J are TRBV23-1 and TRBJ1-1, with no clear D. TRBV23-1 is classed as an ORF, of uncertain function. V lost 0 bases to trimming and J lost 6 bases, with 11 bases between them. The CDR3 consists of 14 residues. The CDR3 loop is CASSQSGRWAEAFF. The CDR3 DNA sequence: TGCGCCAGCAGTCAATCGGGGAGGTGGGCTGAAGCTTTCTTT.

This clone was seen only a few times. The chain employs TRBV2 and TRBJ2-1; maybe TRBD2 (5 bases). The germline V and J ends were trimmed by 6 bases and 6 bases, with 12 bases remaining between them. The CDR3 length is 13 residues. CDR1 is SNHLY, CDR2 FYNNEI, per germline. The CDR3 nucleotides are TGTGCCAGCAGACTAGACTACCTCAATGAGCAGTTCTTC. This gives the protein CASRLDYLNEQFF.

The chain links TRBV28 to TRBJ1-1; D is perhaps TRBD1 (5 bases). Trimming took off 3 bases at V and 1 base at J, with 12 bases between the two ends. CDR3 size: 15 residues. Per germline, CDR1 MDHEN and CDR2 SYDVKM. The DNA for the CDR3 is TGTGCCAGCAGTTTCCCCGGACACCCGAACACTGAAGCTTTCTTT. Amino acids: CASSFPGHPNTEAFF. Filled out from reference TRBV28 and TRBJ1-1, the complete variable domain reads DVKVTQSSRYLVKRTGEKVFLECVQDMDHENMFWYRQDPGLGLRLIYFSYDVKMKEKGDIPEGYSVSREKKERFSLILESASTNQTSMYLCASSFPGHPNTEAFFGQGTRLTVV.

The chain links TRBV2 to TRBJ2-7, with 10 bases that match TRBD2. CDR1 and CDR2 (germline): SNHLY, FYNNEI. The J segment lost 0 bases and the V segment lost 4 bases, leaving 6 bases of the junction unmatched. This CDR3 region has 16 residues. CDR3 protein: CASSVTGLAASYEQYF. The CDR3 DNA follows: TGTGCCAGCAGTGTAACAGGACTAGCGGCCTCCTACGAGCAGTACTTC.

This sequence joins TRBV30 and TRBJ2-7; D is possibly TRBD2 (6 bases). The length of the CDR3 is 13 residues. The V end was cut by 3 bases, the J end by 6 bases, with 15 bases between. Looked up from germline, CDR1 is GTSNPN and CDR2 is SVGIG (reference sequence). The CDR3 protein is CAWSRRGQSEQYF. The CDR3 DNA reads TGTGCCTGGAGCAGGCGGGGTCAGAGCGAGCAGTACTTC.

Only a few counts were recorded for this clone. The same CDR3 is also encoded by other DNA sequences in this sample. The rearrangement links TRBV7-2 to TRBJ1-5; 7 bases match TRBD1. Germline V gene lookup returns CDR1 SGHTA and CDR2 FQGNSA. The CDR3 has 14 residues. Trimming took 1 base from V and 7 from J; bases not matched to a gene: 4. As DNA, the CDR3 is TGTGCCAGCAGCTTAGAGGGGGCAAGGCAGCCCCAGCATTTT. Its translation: CASSLEGARQPQHF.

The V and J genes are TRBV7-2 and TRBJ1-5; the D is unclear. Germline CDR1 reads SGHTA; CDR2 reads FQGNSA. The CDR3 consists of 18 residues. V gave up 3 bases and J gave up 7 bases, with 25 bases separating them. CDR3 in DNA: TGTGCCAGCAGCTTGCGGGGTGGAATAGTGGAGAACCTCCAGCCCCAGCATTTT. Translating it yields CASSLRGGIVENLQPQHF.

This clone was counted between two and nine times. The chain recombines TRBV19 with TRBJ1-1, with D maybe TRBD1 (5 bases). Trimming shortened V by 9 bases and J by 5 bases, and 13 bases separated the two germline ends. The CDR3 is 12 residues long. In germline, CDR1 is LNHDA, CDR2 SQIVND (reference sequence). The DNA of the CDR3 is TGTGCCAGCAAGGTGGGGGGGACTGAAGCTTTCTTT. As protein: CASKVGGTEAFF.

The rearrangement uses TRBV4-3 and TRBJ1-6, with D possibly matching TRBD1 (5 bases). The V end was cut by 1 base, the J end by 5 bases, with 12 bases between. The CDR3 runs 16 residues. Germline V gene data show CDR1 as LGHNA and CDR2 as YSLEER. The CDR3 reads CASSQAPRQNNSPLHF. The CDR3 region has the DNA TGCGCCAGCAGCCAAGCCCCGAGACAGAATAATTCACCCCTCCACTTT.

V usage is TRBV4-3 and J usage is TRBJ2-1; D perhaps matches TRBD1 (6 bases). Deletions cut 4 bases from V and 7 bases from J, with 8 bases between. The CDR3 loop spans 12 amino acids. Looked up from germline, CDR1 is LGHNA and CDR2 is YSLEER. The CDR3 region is CASSRTGNEQFF. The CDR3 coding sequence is TGCGCCAGCAGCCGTACAGGGAATGAGCAGTTCTTC.

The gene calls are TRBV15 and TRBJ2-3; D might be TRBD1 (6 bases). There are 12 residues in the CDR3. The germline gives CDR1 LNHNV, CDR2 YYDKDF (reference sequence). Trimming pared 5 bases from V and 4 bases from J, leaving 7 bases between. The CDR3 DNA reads TGTGCCACCAGCGGGGGCCCAGATACGCAGTATTTT. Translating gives CATSGGPDTQYF.

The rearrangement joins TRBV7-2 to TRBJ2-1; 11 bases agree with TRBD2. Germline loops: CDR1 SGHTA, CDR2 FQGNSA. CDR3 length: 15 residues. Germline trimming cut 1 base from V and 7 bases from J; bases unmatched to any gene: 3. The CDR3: CASSLVAGGSNEQFF. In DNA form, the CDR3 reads TGTGCCAGCAGCTTAGTAGCGGGAGGGTCGAATGAGCAGTTCTTC.

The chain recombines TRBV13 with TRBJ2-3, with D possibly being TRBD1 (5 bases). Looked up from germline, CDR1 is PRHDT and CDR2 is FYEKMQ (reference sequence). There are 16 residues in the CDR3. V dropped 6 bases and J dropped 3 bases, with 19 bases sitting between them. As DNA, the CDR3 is TGTGCCAGCAGATCGACGCCGACAGTTTCAACAGATACGCAGTATTTT. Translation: CASRSTPTVSTDTQYF.

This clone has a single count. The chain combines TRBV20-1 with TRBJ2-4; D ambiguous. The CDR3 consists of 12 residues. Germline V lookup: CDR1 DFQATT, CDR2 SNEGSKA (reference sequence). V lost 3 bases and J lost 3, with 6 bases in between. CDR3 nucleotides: TGCAGTGCTAGTGGTCACAAAAACATTCAGTACTTC. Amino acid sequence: CSASGHKNIQYF.

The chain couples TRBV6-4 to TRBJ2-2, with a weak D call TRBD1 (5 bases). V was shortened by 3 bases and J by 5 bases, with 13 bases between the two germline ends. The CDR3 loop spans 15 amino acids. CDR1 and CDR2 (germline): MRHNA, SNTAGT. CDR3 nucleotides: TGTGCCAGCAGTGATGGCAGGGTGGGGACCGGGGAGCTGTTTTTT. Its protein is CASSDGRVGTGELFF.

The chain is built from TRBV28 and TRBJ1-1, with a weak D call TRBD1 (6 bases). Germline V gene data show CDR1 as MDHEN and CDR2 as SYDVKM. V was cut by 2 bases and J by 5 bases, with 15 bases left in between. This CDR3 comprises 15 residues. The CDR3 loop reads CASSLSRGWGTEAFF. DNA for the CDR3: TGTGCCAGCAGTTTAAGCAGGGGATGGGGGACTGAAGCTTTCTTT.

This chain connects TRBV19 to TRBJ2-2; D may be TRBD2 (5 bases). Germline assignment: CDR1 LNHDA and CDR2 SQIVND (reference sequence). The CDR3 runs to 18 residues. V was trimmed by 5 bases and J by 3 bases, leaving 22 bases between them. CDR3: CASSRSLRGSTYTGELFF. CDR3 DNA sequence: TGTGCCAGTAGTCGCTCTCTCCGGGGATCCACCTACACCGGGGAGCTGTTTTTT.

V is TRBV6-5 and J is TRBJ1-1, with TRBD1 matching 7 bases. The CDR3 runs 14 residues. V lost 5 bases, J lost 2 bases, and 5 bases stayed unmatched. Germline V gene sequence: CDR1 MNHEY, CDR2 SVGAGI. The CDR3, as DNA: TGTGCCAGCAGTCGGGACAGAATTAACACTGAAGCTTTCTTT. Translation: CASSRDRINTEAFF.

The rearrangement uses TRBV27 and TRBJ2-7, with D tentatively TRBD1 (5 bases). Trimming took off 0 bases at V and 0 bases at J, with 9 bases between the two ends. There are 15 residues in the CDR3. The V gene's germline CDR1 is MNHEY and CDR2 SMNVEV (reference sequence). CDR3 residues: CASSLSGRHSYEQYF. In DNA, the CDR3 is TGTGCCAGCAGTTTATCGGGGCGGCACTCCTACGAGCAGTACTTC.

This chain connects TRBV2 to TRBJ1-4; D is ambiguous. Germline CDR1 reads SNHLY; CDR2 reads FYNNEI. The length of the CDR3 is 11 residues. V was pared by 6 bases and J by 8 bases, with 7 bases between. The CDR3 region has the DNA TGTGCCAGCAGCCGAGAGGAAAAACTGTTTTTT. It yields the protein CASSREEKLFF.

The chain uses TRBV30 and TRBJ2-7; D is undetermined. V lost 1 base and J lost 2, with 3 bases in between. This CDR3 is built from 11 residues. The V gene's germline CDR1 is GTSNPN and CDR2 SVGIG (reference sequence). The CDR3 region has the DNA TGTGCCTGGAGTGCCGCCTACGAGCAGTACTTC. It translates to CAWSAAYEQYF.

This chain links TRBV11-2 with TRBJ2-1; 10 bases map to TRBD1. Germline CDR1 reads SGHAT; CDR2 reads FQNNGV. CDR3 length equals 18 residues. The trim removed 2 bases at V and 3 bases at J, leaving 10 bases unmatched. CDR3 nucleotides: TGTGCCAGCAGCTTATGGGACAGGGGCCTTTCTAGCTACAATGAGCAGTTCTTC. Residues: CASSLWDRGLSSYNEQFF.

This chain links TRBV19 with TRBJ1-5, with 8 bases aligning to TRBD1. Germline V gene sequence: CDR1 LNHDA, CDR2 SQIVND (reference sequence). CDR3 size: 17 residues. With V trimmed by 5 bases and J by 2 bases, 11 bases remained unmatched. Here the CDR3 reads CASSHSGQGGGNQPQHF. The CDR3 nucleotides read TGTGCCAGTAGTCACAGTGGACAGGGAGGCGGCAATCAGCCCCAGCATTTT. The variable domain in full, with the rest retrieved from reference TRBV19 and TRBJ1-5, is DGGITQSPKYLFRKEGQNVTLSCEQNLNHDAMYWYRQDPGQGLRLIYYSQIVNDFQKGDIAEGYSVSREKKESFPLTVTSAQKNPTAFYLCASSHSGQGGGNQPQHFGDGTRLSIL.

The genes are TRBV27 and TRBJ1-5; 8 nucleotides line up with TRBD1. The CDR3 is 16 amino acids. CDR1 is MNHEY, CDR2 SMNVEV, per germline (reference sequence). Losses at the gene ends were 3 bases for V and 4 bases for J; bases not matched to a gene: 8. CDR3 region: CASSFGTGDFNQPQHF. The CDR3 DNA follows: TGTGCCAGCAGTTTCGGGACAGGCGATTTTAATCAGCCCCAGCATTTT.

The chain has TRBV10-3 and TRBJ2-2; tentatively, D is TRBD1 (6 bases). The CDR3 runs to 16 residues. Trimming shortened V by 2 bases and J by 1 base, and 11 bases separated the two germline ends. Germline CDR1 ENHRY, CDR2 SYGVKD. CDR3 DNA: TGTGCCATCAGTGAGAATGTAGGGGGGAACACCGGGGAGCTGTTTTTT. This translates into CAISENVGGNTGELFF.